This T cell receptor (beta chain) was sequenced for a study of cytomegalovirus exposure and HLA in healthy donors. Findings and limits, study-wide: A list of 150 to 200 TCR beta chains associated with cytomegalovirus was given. The dataset shows that most TCR sequences were rare, while some public TCRs occurred in many donors.

Germline CDR1 reads SNHLY; CDR2 reads FYNNEI. The CDR3 sequence is 13 residues long. The ends were cut back, 5 bases at V and 5 bases at J, with 12 bases in the middle. Among the 110 or so subjects of the validation cohort, separate from the approximately 700-subject first cohort, were the donors. Only in-frame clones appear in the TCRdb table, and some are missing; sequencing was by immunoSEQ multiplex PCR. The profile shows about 360,000 clones, 86% of them singletons. As regards this clone: Its target is unknown.

The chain joins TRBV2 to TRBJ2-5, with D perhaps matching TRBD2 (5 bases). Sequencing was done on a sample of PBMCs. This receptor was identified in a woman younger than 35 in good health and CMV-seronegative. CDR3 protein: CASSLEGGETQYF. The DNA for the CDR3 is TGTGCCAGCAGTTTAGAAGGCGGGGAGACCCAGTACTTC.